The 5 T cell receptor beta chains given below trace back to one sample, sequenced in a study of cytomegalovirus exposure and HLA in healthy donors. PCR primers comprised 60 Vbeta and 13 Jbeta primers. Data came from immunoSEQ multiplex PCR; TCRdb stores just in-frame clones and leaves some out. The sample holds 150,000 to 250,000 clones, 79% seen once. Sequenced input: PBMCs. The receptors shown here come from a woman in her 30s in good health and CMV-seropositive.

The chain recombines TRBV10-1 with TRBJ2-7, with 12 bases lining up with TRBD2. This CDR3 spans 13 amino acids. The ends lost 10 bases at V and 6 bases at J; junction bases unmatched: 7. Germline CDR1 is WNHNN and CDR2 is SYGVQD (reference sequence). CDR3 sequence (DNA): TGCGCCAAGAAGACTAGCGGGAGATCCGAGCAGTACTTC. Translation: CAKKTSGRSEQYF.

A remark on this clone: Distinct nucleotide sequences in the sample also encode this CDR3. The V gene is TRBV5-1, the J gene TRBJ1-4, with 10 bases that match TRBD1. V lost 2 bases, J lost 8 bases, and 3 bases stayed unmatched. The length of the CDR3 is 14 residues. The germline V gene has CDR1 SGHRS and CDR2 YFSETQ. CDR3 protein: CASSFGQGGEKLFF. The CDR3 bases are TGCGCCAGCAGCTTTGGACAGGGGGGCGAAAAACTGTTTTTT.

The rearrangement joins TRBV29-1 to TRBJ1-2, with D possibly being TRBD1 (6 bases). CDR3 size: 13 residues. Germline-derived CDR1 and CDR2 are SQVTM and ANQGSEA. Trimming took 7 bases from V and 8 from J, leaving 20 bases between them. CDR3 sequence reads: CSGGPEGVYGYTF. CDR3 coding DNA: TGCAGCGGGGGGCCCGAGGGGGTTTACGGCTACACCTTC.

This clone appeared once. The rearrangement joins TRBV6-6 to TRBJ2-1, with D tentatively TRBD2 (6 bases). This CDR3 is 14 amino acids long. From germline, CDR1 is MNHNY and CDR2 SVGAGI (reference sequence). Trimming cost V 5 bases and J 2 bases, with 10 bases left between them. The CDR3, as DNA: TGTGCCAGCAGTGAGTTAGCGGCCTACAATGAGCAGTTCTTC. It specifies CASSELAAYNEQFF.

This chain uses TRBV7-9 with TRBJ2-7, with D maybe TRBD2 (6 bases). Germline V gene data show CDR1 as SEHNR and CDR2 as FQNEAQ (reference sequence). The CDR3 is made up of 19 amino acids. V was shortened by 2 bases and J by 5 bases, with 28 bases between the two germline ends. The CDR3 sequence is CASSLNYLMGLGFADEQYF. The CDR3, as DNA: TGTGCCAGCAGCTTAAATTACCTCATGGGACTTGGGTTCGCAGACGAGCAGTACTTC.